The 4 T cell receptor beta chains reported below all come from one sample, sequenced in a study of cytotoxic CD8 clonotypes in ibrutinib-treated CLL. Repertoires were generated with immunoSEQ multiplex PCR, while TCRdb's copy carries only in-frame clones and drops some. The sample gives roughly 150,000 clones, roughly 77% of which show up once; approximately 2% is in the top ten. The sequences come from PBMCs, collected after 12 months of ibrutinib treatment. The receptors derive from a human donor with chronic lymphocytic leukemia.

A few counts support this clone. The chain combines TRBV29-1 with TRBJ2-7; tentative D call: TRBD1 (7 bases). The germline CDR1 and CDR2 sequences are SQVTM and ANQGSEA. V was pared by 7 bases and J by 4 bases, with 20 bases between. The length of the CDR3 is 14 residues. In DNA form, the CDR3 reads TGCAGCGCTCAGGGGGGCGGAATCCGTTACGAGCAGTACTTC. As protein: CSAQGGGIRYEQYF.

This chain uses TRBV2 with TRBJ2-7; D could derive from TRBD1 or TRBD2 (6 bases each). The ends were cut back, 5 bases at V and 4 bases at J, with 15 bases in the middle. The CDR3 is 14 amino acids. The germline V gene has CDR1 SNHLY and CDR2 FYNNEI. As DNA, the CDR3 is TGTGCCAGCAGTTCAGAGGGGGGAAATTACGAGCAGTACTTC. Its protein product is CASSSEGGNYEQYF.

V and J are TRBV15 and TRBJ2-3; either TRBD1 or TRBD2 may supply D (5 bases each). V was pared by 3 bases and J by 0 bases, with 13 bases between. This CDR3 contains 16 residues. Germline loops: CDR1 LNHNV, CDR2 YYDKDF (reference sequence). CDR3 nucleotide sequence: TGTGCCACCAGCAGGACTCGGGGCCGTAGCACAGATACGCAGTATTTT. It yields the protein CATSRTRGRSTDTQYF. Based on the CDR3 plus reference TRBV15 and TRBJ2-3, the full variable domain is DAMVIQNPRYQVTQFGKPVTLSCSQTLNHNVMYWYQQKSSQAPKLLFHYYDKDFNNEADTPDNFQSRRPNTSFCFLDIRSPGLGDTAMYLCATSRTRGRSTDTQYFGPGTRLTVL.

The rearrangement joins TRBV28 to TRBJ1-3; D not certain. The CDR3 consists of 14 residues. The V gene lost 2 bases and the J gene lost 0 bases, with 5 bases spanning the gap. Germline V CDR1 and CDR2: MDHEN, SYDVKM. The DNA of the CDR3 is TGTGCCAGCAGTTTACAAAGCTCTGGAAACACCATATATTTT. It codes for CASSLQSSGNTIYF.